The 22 T cell receptor beta chains in this list originate from one sample, sequenced in a study of blood T cell repertoires in COVID-19. The data were produced by immunoSEQ multiplex PCR, yet TCRdb's version contains in-frame clones alone and is incomplete. The table has a few hundred thousand clones, approximately 91% seen once; the top ten hold about 0.9%. The sample comprised PBMCs or T cells enriched from blood (not recorded which). Every receptor here comes from a woman aged 40 to 55 who had been exposed to COVID-19.

The chain employs TRBV2 and TRBJ1-5; 8 bases fit TRBD1. Trimming at V came to 5 bases and at J to 4 bases, leaving 7 bases not matched to a gene. The CDR3 is made up of 15 amino acids. Per the germline V gene, CDR1 is SNHLY and CDR2 is FYNNEI. The CDR3 region has the DNA TGTGCCAGCAGTAAGGACAGGGTTGGAAATCAGCCCCAGCATTTT. It is translated as CASSKDRVGNQPQHF.

The chain joins TRBV5-5 to TRBJ2-1; tentatively, D is TRBD2 (5 bases). The CDR3 has 17 residues. Trimming pared 1 base from V and 1 base from J, leaving 15 bases between. The germline gives CDR1 SGHKS, CDR2 YYEKEE (reference sequence). CDR3 in amino acids: CASSLSEGTTSYNEQFF. CDR3 nucleotides: TGTGCCAGCAGCTTGTCTGAGGGCACGACGTCCTACAATGAGCAGTTCTTC.

At least ten counts were recorded for this clone. The V and J genes are TRBV19 and TRBJ1-1; possibly TRBD1 for D (6 bases). The germline gives CDR1 LNHDA, CDR2 SQIVND (reference sequence). With 3 bases removed from V and 1 base from J, the gap between germline ends came to 12 bases. There are 15 residues in the CDR3. The CDR3 here is CASSIKGRGNTEAFF. As DNA, the CDR3 is TGTGCCAGTAGTATTAAGGGCAGGGGGAACACTGAAGCTTTCTTT.

This clone was recorded only once. The chain recombines TRBV7-9 with TRBJ1-5; D not certain. V was cut by 4 bases and J by 5 bases, with 6 bases left in between. This CDR3 has 12 amino acids. From germline, CDR1 is SEHNR and CDR2 FQNEAQ (reference sequence). For the CDR3, the DNA is TGTGCCAGCAGCTCCCTAGATCAGCCCCAGCATTTT. Its translation is CASSSLDQPQHF.

The V and J genes are TRBV24-1 and TRBJ2-1; D perhaps matches TRBD2 (6 bases). This CDR3 contains 12 residues. V lost 6 bases and J lost 5, with 7 bases in between. The germline CDR1 and CDR2 sequences are KGHDR and SFDVKD. This CDR3 is CATSRLDNEQFF. CDR3 coding DNA: TGTGCCACCAGTAGACTAGACAATGAGCAGTTCTTC.

The CDR3 here is CASSESQGGGYTF. In DNA form, the CDR3 reads TGCGCCAGCAGTGAGTCGCAGGGTGGGGGCTACACCTTC. V gene TRBV10-2 combines with J gene TRBJ1-2, with D perhaps matching TRBD1 (5 bases). The CDR3 is made up of 13 amino acids. The V end was cut by 0 bases, the J end by 8 bases, with 10 bases between. Germline CDR1 is WSHSY and CDR2 is SAAADI.

The chain joins TRBV2 to TRBJ1-1; no firm D call. The CDR3 loop spans 15 amino acids. The V and J ends lost 2 bases and 5 bases respectively, with 15 bases between them. In germline, CDR1 is SNHLY, CDR2 FYNNEI. The chain's CDR3 is CASSEFVGLATEAFF. DNA for the CDR3: TGTGCCAGCAGTGAATTCGTAGGCTTAGCGACTGAAGCTTTCTTT. The full variable domain, with the rest looked up from reference TRBV2 and TRBJ1-1, is EPEVTQTPSHQVTQMGQEVILRCVPISNHLYFYWYRQILGQKVEFLVSFYNNEISEKSEIFDDQFSVERPDGSNFTLKIRSTKLEDSAMYFCASSEFVGLATEAFFGQGTRLTVV.

This chain links TRBV2 with TRBJ2-7, with D possibly being TRBD2 (6 bases). There are 19 residues in the CDR3. Trimming took off 4 bases at V and 2 bases at J, with 27 bases between the two ends. Per germline, CDR1 SNHLY and CDR2 FYNNEI. Here the CDR3 reads CASSGTGDQTSGSPYEQYF. The CDR3 nucleotides are TGTGCCAGCAGTGGAACGGGGGACCAGACGAGCGGGTCACCCTACGAGCAGTACTTC.

This sequence joins TRBV18 and TRBJ2-1; TRBD2 agrees at 9 bases. The CDR3 length is 16 residues. J was trimmed by 1 base and V by 7 bases; bases with no gene match: 8. Germline CDR1 is KGHSH and CDR2 is LQKENI. CDR3 residues: CASLPEREASYNEQFF. Here the CDR3 DNA reads TGTGCCAGCTTGCCAGAGCGGGAGGCTTCCTACAATGAGCAGTTCTTC.

This clone is a singleton in its sample. V is TRBV4-3 and J is TRBJ2-1; unclear D gene. The CDR3 covers 16 residues. Germline CDR1 is LGHNA and CDR2 is YSLEER. V was shortened by 0 bases and J by 4 bases, with 13 bases between the two germline ends. Here the CDR3 reads CASSQDLPSGYNEQFF. In DNA, the CDR3 is TGCGCCAGCAGCCAAGATCTCCCCTCGGGTTACAATGAGCAGTTCTTC.

V usage is TRBV12-3 or TRBV12-4 and J usage is TRBJ1-2; D unresolved. Trimming shortened V by 7 bases and J by 8 bases, and 14 bases separated the two germline ends. This CDR3 is 12 amino acids long. DNA for the CDR3: TGTGCCAGCACCCTTGCTGGCGGGGGCTACACCTTC. Protein sequence: CASTLAGGGYTF.

V gene TRBV7-8 combines with J gene TRBJ1-1; D unclear. The length of the CDR3 is 13 residues. Germline lookup yields CDR1 SGHVS and CDR2 FQNEAQ. Trimming stripped 1 base from V and 4 bases from J, with 7 bases between. CDR3 sequence reads: CASSLGSGTEAFF. Here the CDR3 DNA reads TGTGCCAGCAGCTTAGGAAGCGGCACTGAAGCTTTCTTT.

This sequence joins TRBV18 and TRBJ1-2, with D possibly TRBD1 on 5 matching bases. V dropped 3 bases and J dropped 2 bases, with 19 bases sitting between them. The CDR3 sequence is 17 residues long. Per the germline V gene, CDR1 is KGHSH and CDR2 is LQKENI. The CDR3 sequence is CASSPNAGGMSNYGYTF. In DNA, the CDR3 is TGTGCCAGCTCACCCAATGCCGGGGGAATGTCCAACTATGGCTACACCTTC. Using reference TRBV18 and TRBJ1-2 for the parts outside the CDR3, the full variable domain is NAGVMQNPRHLVRRRGQEARLRCSPMKGHSHVYWYRQLPEEGLKFMVYLQKENIIDESGMPKERFSAEFPKEGPSILRIQQVVRGDSAAYFCASSPNAGGMSNYGYTFGSGTRLTVV.

This clone was counted once. This rearrangement joins TRBV7-2 to TRBJ2-1; D may be TRBD1 (6 bases). Germline lookup yields CDR1 SGHTA and CDR2 FQGNSA. Trimming removed 1 base at V and 3 bases at J, with 13 bases between. This CDR3 contains 16 residues. CDR3 DNA sequence: TGTGCCAGCAGCTTAGGGGCCCACAGGGTCTACAATGAGCAGTTCTTC. Protein product: CASSLGAHRVYNEQFF. Filled out from reference TRBV7-2 and TRBJ2-1, the complete variable domain reads GAGVSQSPSNKVTEKGKDVELRCDPISGHTALYWYRQSLGQGLEFLIYFQGNSAPDKSGLPSDRFSAERTGGSVSTLTIQRTQQEDSAVYLCASSLGAHRVYNEQFFGPGTRLTVL.

The chain uses TRBV2 and TRBJ2-7; TRBD2 matches 8 bases. The V gene end was trimmed by 1 base and the J gene end by 3 bases; junction bases not matched to a gene: 5. Per germline, CDR1 SNHLY and CDR2 FYNNEI. The CDR3 sequence is 15 residues long. The DNA for the CDR3 is TGTGCCAGCAGTGAAGGGGGCACTAGCGGCTACGAGCAGTACTTC. It is translated as CASSEGGTSGYEQYF. The full variable domain, with the rest looked up from reference TRBV2 and TRBJ2-7, is EPEVTQTPSHQVTQMGQEVILRCVPISNHLYFYWYRQILGQKVEFLVSFYNNEISEKSEIFDDQFSVERPDGSNFTLKIRSTKLEDSAMYFCASSEGGTSGYEQYFGPGTRLTVT.

The chain couples TRBV21-1 to TRBJ1-2; TRBD1, the table's D call, was not compared with the DNA. TRBV21-1 is annotated as a pseudogene. The CDR3 is 13 residues long. The CDR3 sequence: CASSKLPPRGYTF. CDR3 bases: TGTGCCAGCAGCAAATTGCCCCCCAGGGGCTACACCTTC.

The V gene is TRBV2, the J gene TRBJ2-1, with 7 bases matching TRBD2. V gave up 4 bases and J gave up 6 bases; unmatched junction bases: 9. Germline lookup yields CDR1 SNHLY and CDR2 FYNNEI. The CDR3 has 15 amino acids. The CDR3 reads CASSGPPSGVNEQFF. The CDR3 DNA sequence: TGTGCCAGCAGTGGTCCGCCCAGCGGGGTCAATGAGCAGTTCTTC.

V is TRBV11-3 and J is TRBJ2-7, with TRBD1 matching over 9 bases. The CDR3 runs to 17 residues. V shed 0 bases and J 4 bases; nucleotides not matched to a gene: 10. Germline V gene sequence: CDR1 SGHNT, CDR2 YENEEA. The CDR3 here is CASSLDLWGQGQYEQYF. Written as DNA, the CDR3 is TGTGCCAGCAGCTTAGATTTGTGGGGACAGGGTCAATACGAGCAGTACTTC. The variable domain in full, completed from reference TRBV11-3 and TRBJ2-7, reads EAGVVQSPRYKIIEKKQPVAFWCNPISGHNTLYWYLQNLGQGPELLIRYENEEAVDDSQLPKDRFSAERLKGVDSTLKIQPAELGDSAVYLCASSLDLWGQGQYEQYFGPGTRLTVT.

The rearrangement links TRBV5-1 to TRBJ1-6, with D possibly being TRBD1 (6 bases). The CDR3 consists of 15 residues. Trimming removed 0 bases from V and 7 bases from J, with 11 bases in between. Looked up from germline, CDR1 is SGHRS and CDR2 is YFSETQ. CDR3 in amino acids: CASSLGTDRNSPLHF. CDR3 DNA sequence: TGCGCCAGCAGCTTGGGGACAGACCGGAATTCACCCCTCCACTTT.

This clone was observed once. The genes are TRBV2 and TRBJ1-4; unclear D gene. The CDR3 consists of 14 residues. The V gene lost 6 bases and the J gene lost 7 bases, with 15 bases spanning the gap. CDR1 is SNHLY and CDR2 is FYNNEI in the germline V gene. CDR3 in amino acids: CASSKAGISEKLFF. The CDR3 DNA sequence: TGTGCCAGCAGCAAAGCGGGGATCAGTGAAAAACTGTTTTTT. The full variable domain, rest sourced from reference TRBV2 and TRBJ1-4, is EPEVTQTPSHQVTQMGQEVILRCVPISNHLYFYWYRQILGQKVEFLVSFYNNEISEKSEIFDDQFSVERPDGSNFTLKIRSTKLEDSAMYFCASSKAGISEKLFFGSGTQLSVL.

The V call is TRBV18, the J call TRBJ1-1; D is unresolved. V lost 1 base, J lost 5 bases, and 11 bases lay in between. In germline, CDR1 is KGHSH, CDR2 LQKENI. The CDR3 is made up of 14 amino acids. CDR3 in amino acids: CASSPQPSGTEAFF. CDR3 sequence (DNA): TGTGCCAGCTCACCACAACCCTCCGGGACTGAAGCTTTCTTT.

V gene TRBV29-1 combines with J gene TRBJ2-1, with 13 bases aligning to TRBD2. V shed 8 bases, J shed 9 bases, and the junction held 10 bases outside the gene matches. The CDR3 has 14 residues. CDR1 and CDR2 (germline): SQVTM, ANQGSEA. CDR3 sequence reads: CSISGLAGISEQFF. The CDR3 nucleotides are TGCAGCATTTCGGGACTAGCGGGAATCAGTGAGCAGTTCTTC.